Listed here are 30 T cell receptor beta chains from one sample, sequenced in a study of response to subunit inactivated influenza vaccine. MiXCR, applied by TCRdb to the RT-PCR reads, yields one record per CDR3 protein. The sample has 170,000 or so distinct CDR3 sequences; around 11% are singletons. The specimen comprised CD8+ T cells sorted from PBMCs, sampled less than 30 months after vaccination. The receptors were gathered from a man between 45 and 75 years old who received an inactivated influenza vaccine.

The chain carries TRBV14 and TRBJ2-7; D tentatively reads TRBD1 or TRBD2 (5 bases each). V shed 4 bases and J shed 3 bases, with 13 bases lying between them. The germline V gene encodes CDR1 SGHDN and CDR2 FVKESK. This CDR3 region has 14 residues. The CDR3 reads CASSPGFGGYEQYF. The CDR3 DNA reads as TGTGCCAGCAGCCCCGGATTTGGGGGCTACGAGCAGTACTTC.

In its sample, this clonotype was seen a few times. The chain uses TRBV7-9 and TRBJ1-1; 8 bases align to TRBD1. Looked up from germline, CDR1 is SEHNR and CDR2 is FQNEAQ (reference sequence). V lost 3 bases, J lost 11 bases, and 5 bases stayed unmatched. The CDR3 extends over 12 amino acids. This chain's CDR3 is CASSLGQEGAFF. For the CDR3, the DNA is TGTGCCAGCAGCTTGGGACAGGAAGGGGCTTTCTTT.

J is TRBJ2-1 and V is TRBV28, with TRBD2 matching 11 bases. The CDR3 has 19 amino acids. The V and J ends lost 2 bases and 5 bases, in that order; junction bases with no gene match: 14. Germline V gives CDR1 MDHEN, CDR2 SYDVKM. CDR3 coding DNA: TGTGCCAGCAGTTTACAGCCCCGTCTAGCGGGAGGATCTAACAATGAGCAGTTCTTC. It specifies CASSLQPRLAGGSNNEQFF. Full variable domain (rest looked up from reference TRBV28 and TRBJ2-1): DVKVTQSSRYLVKRTGEKVFLECVQDMDHENMFWYRQDPGLGLRLIYFSYDVKMKEKGDIPEGYSVSREKKERFSLILESASTNQTSMYLCASSLQPRLAGGSNNEQFFGPGTRLTVL.

This clonotype was seen a few times. The chain joins TRBV20-1 to TRBJ2-2; D is ambiguous. Germline CDR1 is DFQATT and CDR2 is SNEGSKA (reference sequence). The CDR3 totals 11 residues. The V and J ends lost 6 bases and 6 bases respectively, with 8 bases between them. CDR3 DNA sequence: TGCAGTGCGATATGGTCCGGGGAGCTGTTTTTT. It encodes CSAIWSGELFF.

V usage is TRBV10-1 and J usage is TRBJ1-1, with D perhaps TRBD1 (5 bases). Germline assignment: CDR1 WNHNN and CDR2 SYGVQD (reference sequence). The CDR3 runs to 15 residues. V lost 5 bases to trimming and J lost 4 bases, with 17 bases between them. The CDR3 reads CASSTDRGRFTEAFF. The DNA of the CDR3 is TGCGCCAGCAGTACTGACCGGGGACGTTTCACTGAAGCTTTCTTT.

The chain is built from TRBV7-2 and TRBJ1-1; D call uncertain. The V gene lost 1 base and the J gene lost 2 bases, with 8 bases spanning the gap. The CDR3 is 14 residues long. Germline loops: CDR1 SGHTA, CDR2 FQGNSA. In nucleotides, the CDR3 is TGTGCCAGCAGCTTAGTGACCTTTAACACTGAAGCTTTCTTT. This sequence encodes CASSLVTFNTEAFF.

This rearrangement joins TRBV27 to TRBJ1-1; TRBD1 is a possible D gene (5 bases). The CDR3 covers 13 residues. The germline V and J ends were trimmed by 5 bases and 4 bases, with 11 bases remaining between them. The germline V gene has CDR1 MNHEY and CDR2 SMNVEV (reference sequence). DNA for the CDR3: TGTGCCAGCAGTCTTGGGACGACCACTGAAGCTTTCTTT. It yields the protein CASSLGTTTEAFF.

This clonotype was counted at least ten times. This chain connects TRBV4-3 to TRBJ1-4; 11 positions agree with TRBD1. The CDR3 is 16 residues long. V lost 0 bases, J lost 5 bases, and 2 bases stayed unmatched. The germline gives CDR1 LGHNA, CDR2 YSLEER. CDR3 residues: CASSQERDRGNEKLFF. In DNA form, the CDR3 reads TGCGCCAGCAGCCAAGAACGGGACAGGGGGAATGAAAAACTGTTTTTT.

In its sample, this clonotype was seen a few times. The chain combines TRBV12-3 or TRBV12-4 with TRBJ1-2; D gene unclear. Trimming took off 6 bases at V and 8 bases at J, with 10 bases between the two ends. The CDR3 spans 11 residues. In DNA, the CDR3 is TGTGCCAGCAGCTACGGTGAGGGCTACACCTTC. As protein: CASSYGEGYTF.

This clonotype turned up a few times. The chain recombines TRBV19 with TRBJ2-6, with TRBD1 as a possible D gene (6 bases). The ends were cut back, 5 bases at V and 1 base at J, with 18 bases in the middle. The CDR3 has 18 amino acids. Germline CDR1 reads LNHDA; CDR2 reads SQIVND (reference sequence). The CDR3 region has the DNA TGTGCCAGTAGTTTAAGACAGGCCCTACAGTCTGGGGCCAACGTCCTGACTTTC. This encodes CASSLRQALQSGANVLTF. Full variable domain (remainder filled in from reference TRBV19 and TRBJ2-6): DGGITQSPKYLFRKEGQNVTLSCEQNLNHDAMYWYRQDPGQGLRLIYYSQIVNDFQKGDIAEGYSVSREKKESFPLTVTSAQKNPTAFYLCASSLRQALQSGANVLTFGAGSRLTVL.

The genes are TRBV20-1 and TRBJ2-3; D remains ambiguous. The ends were cut back, 6 bases at V and 1 base at J, with 8 bases in the middle. CDR3 length: 12 amino acids. Germline V gene sequence: CDR1 DFQATT, CDR2 SNEGSKA (reference sequence). The DNA of the CDR3 is TGCAGTGCCGAAAGGGGCACAGATACGCAGTATTTT. Protein: CSAERGTDTQYF.

This sequence joins TRBV20-1 and TRBJ1-2; D perhaps matches TRBD1 (6 bases). CDR3 length: 15 amino acids. V was pared by 2 bases and J by 4 bases, with 17 bases between. The V gene's germline CDR1 is DFQATT and CDR2 SNEGSKA (reference sequence). CDR3 residues: CSARPRGGAVYGYTF. The DNA of the CDR3 is TGCAGTGCTAGACCGCGGGGGGGCGCAGTCTATGGCTACACCTTC.

In DNA, the CDR3 is TGTGCCAGCAGTTACGTTCCGGGAACTAGGGAGACCCAGTACTTC. It specifies CASSYVPGTRETQYF. J is TRBJ2-5 and V is TRBV6-2 or TRBV6-3, with D possibly matching TRBD2 (5 bases). CDR1 MNHEY and CDR2 SVGEGT come from the germline V gene. The CDR3 length is 15 residues. Trimming stripped 2 bases from V and 5 bases from J, with 15 bases between.

This chain joins TRBV5-1 and TRBJ2-7; tentatively, D is TRBD1 or TRBD2 (6 bases each). The CDR3 runs 12 residues. From germline, CDR1 is SGHRS and CDR2 YFSETQ. The V end lost 3 bases, the J end lost 6 bases, and 10 bases lay between the germline ends. CDR3 in DNA: TGCGCCAGCAGCTGGGGGGCTTCCGAGCAGTACTTC. Its protein is CASSWGASEQYF.

This clonotype came up a few times. The V call is TRBV28, the J call TRBJ2-1, with 11 bases aligning to TRBD2. Germline V gene sequence: CDR1 MDHEN, CDR2 SYDVKM. V lost 5 bases to trimming and J lost 7 bases; unmatched junction nucleotides: 4. The CDR3 is made up of 14 amino acids. The CDR3 loop reads CASSISGRANEQFF. As DNA, the CDR3 is TGTGCCAGCAGTATTAGCGGGAGGGCGAATGAGCAGTTCTTC.

The sample holds a few counts of this clonotype. CDR3 in amino acids: CASRPVAGTSYNEQFF. The CDR3 nucleotides read TGTGCCAGCAGGCCCGTGGCGGGGACCTCCTACAATGAGCAGTTCTTC. The J gene is TRBJ2-1, the V gene TRBV12-3 or TRBV12-4; D might be TRBD2 (6 bases). This CDR3 has 16 residues. V lost 6 bases and J 0 bases, leaving 15 bases between the germline ends.

This clonotype has more than one count but fewer than ten. The gene calls are TRBV28 and TRBJ1-2, with 12 positions matching TRBD1. The CDR3 is made up of 16 amino acids. V gave up 4 bases and J gave up 4 bases; unmatched junction bases: 7. Germline CDR1 MDHEN, CDR2 SYDVKM. CDR3 residues: CASSSAGTGGIYGYTF. CDR3 coding DNA: TGTGCCAGCAGTTCGGCCGGGACAGGGGGCATCTATGGCTACACCTTC.

There are many counts of this clonotype. This chain connects TRBV29-1 to TRBJ2-1, with 14 bases matching TRBD2. V lost 0 bases and J lost 9; bases outside the gene matches: 4. The CDR3 consists of 15 residues. Germline values: CDR1 SQVTM, CDR2 ANQGSEA. CDR3 in amino acids: CSVEDGTSGRGEQFF. In DNA form, the CDR3 reads TGCAGCGTTGAAGATGGGACTAGCGGGAGAGGTGAGCAGTTCTTC.

This clonotype is medium-sized. The V gene is TRBV12-3 or TRBV12-4, the J gene TRBJ2-1, with 9 bases fitting TRBD1. The V segment lost 7 bases and the J segment 6 bases; nucleotides outside the gene matches: 10. CDR3 length: 15 amino acids. CDR3 sequence reads: CASTIGTGSGNEQFF. The DNA for the CDR3 is TGTGCCAGCACCATAGGGACAGGGAGCGGCAATGAGCAGTTCTTC.

This clonotype was found a few times. The genes are TRBV11-2 and TRBJ2-1, with D uncertain. The germline V gene has CDR1 SGHAT and CDR2 FQNNGV. The CDR3 is 11 amino acids. V lost 3 bases to trimming and J lost 15 bases, with 12 bases between them. CDR3: CASSLGRYLFF. The CDR3 coding sequence is TGTGCCAGCAGCTTGGGTCGCTACCTGTTCTTC.

The table lists this clonotype with a few counts. The chain uses TRBV4-1 and TRBJ1-1, with D possibly being TRBD1 (6 bases). This CDR3 spans 15 amino acids. The V gene's germline CDR1 is MGHRA and CDR2 YSYEKL. Trimming shortened V by 4 bases and J by 0 bases, and 12 bases separated the two germline ends. The CDR3 DNA follows: TGCGCCAGCAGCCGTGCAGGGGACCTGAACACTGAAGCTTTCTTT. This gives the protein CASSRAGDLNTEAFF.

This clonotype was counted a few times. V is TRBV7-9 and J is TRBJ2-5; 9 nucleotides agree with TRBD1. V was pared by 5 bases and J by 5 bases, with 12 bases of the junction left unmatched. Germline CDR1 and CDR2: SEHNR and FQNEAQ (reference sequence). The CDR3 is made up of 16 amino acids. The CDR3 DNA sequence: TGTGCCAGCAGCCCCCGGACAGGGGAATCTCTCGAGACCCAGTACTTC. The encoded protein is CASSPRTGESLETQYF.

This clonotype was picked up many times. V is TRBV12-3 or TRBV12-4 and J is TRBJ1-1, with TRBD1 matching 9 bases. V lost 5 bases and J lost 4; bases outside the gene matches: 5. The CDR3 is made up of 14 amino acids. The CDR3: CASSNRGLSTEAFF. The CDR3 bases are TGTGCCAGCAGTAACAGGGGGCTAAGCACTGAAGCTTTCTTT.

This clonotype was detected many times. The rearrangement joins TRBV4-3 to TRBJ2-1; the match to TRBD2 covers 7 bases. Germline V gene lookup returns CDR1 LGHNA and CDR2 YSLEER. The trim removed 3 bases at V and 0 bases at J, leaving 8 bases unmatched. This CDR3 spans 17 amino acids. The CDR3 here is CASSHQWGGSSYNEQFF. The CDR3 coding sequence is TGCGCCAGCAGCCATCAGTGGGGCGGGAGCTCCTACAATGAGCAGTTCTTC.

Ten or more counts support this clonotype. This sequence joins TRBV9 and TRBJ1-2; 8 bases match TRBD1. The CDR3 sequence is 15 residues long. Trimming took 0 bases from V and 7 from J; bases not matched to a gene: 8. Germline assignment: CDR1 SGDLS and CDR2 YYNGEE. CDR3 amino acids: CASSVGTGRASGYTF. CDR3 bases: TGTGCCAGCAGCGTAGGGACAGGGAGGGCGTCTGGCTACACCTTC.

This clonotype was counted at least ten times. This rearrangement joins TRBV12-3 or TRBV12-4 to TRBJ1-4; unclear D gene. Trimming left V 0 bases short and J 10 bases short, with 6 bases between. The CDR3 spans 12 residues. The CDR3 DNA follows: TGTGCCAGCAGTTTAGCGCTCGGAAAACTGTTTTTT. As protein: CASSLALGKLFF.

This clonotype was found a few times. The J gene is TRBJ2-2, the V gene TRBV29-1; D is unclear. Between the trimmed V and J ends, which lost 4 bases and 1 base, there was a span of 4 bases. Germline V CDR1 and CDR2: SQVTM, ANQGSEA. The CDR3 is 12 amino acids. The DNA for the CDR3 is TGCAGCGTTGTACTGAACACCGGGGAGCTGTTTTTT. It encodes CSVVLNTGELFF.

This clonotype was counted a few times. The chain combines TRBV7-2 with TRBJ2-7; D is perhaps TRBD1 or TRBD2 (5 bases each). Trimming removed 0 bases at V and 4 bases at J, with 16 bases between. The germline V gene encodes CDR1 SGHTA and CDR2 FQGNSA. This CDR3 has 16 residues. DNA of the CDR3: TGTGCCAGCAGCTTAGCCCTTAGAGGGGCCAATTACGAGCAGTACTTC. This gives the protein CASSLALRGANYEQYF.

The rearrangement joins TRBV10-1 to TRBJ2-1; TRBD2 matches at 8 bases. The V gene end was trimmed by 0 bases and the J gene end by 7 bases; junction bases not matched to a gene: 2. This CDR3 comprises 14 residues. Germline loops: CDR1 WNHNN, CDR2 SYGVQD (reference sequence). The CDR3 loop is CASSESGTSNEQFF. In DNA, the CDR3 is TGCGCCAGCAGTGAGTCCGGGACTAGTAATGAGCAGTTCTTC.

To note about this clonotype: This may be a read error: a much more frequent sequence differs by one nucleotide. The V and J genes are TRBV12-3 or TRBV12-4 and TRBJ2-7; TRBD1 agrees at 7 bases. The length of the CDR3 is 17 residues. The DNA for the CDR3 is TGTACCAGCAGTTCCTCTCCCGGCTCAGGGACAGACTACGAGCAGTACTTC. Its protein is CTSSSSPGSGTDYEQYF.